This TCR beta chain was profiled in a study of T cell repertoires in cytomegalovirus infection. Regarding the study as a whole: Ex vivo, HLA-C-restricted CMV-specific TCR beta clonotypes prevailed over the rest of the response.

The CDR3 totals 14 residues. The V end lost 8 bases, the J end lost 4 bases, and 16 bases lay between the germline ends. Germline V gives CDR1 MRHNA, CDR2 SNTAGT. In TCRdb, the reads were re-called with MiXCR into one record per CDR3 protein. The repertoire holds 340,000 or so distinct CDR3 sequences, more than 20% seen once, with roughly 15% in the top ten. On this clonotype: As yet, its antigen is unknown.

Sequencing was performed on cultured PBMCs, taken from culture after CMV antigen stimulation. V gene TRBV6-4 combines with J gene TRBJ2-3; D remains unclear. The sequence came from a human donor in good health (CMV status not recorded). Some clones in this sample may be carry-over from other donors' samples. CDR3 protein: CASRMEIPADTQYF. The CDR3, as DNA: TGTGCCAGCCGAATGGAAATTCCGGCAGATACGCAGTATTTT.